This TCR beta chain was found in a study of CD8 T cells in ankylosing spondylitis. In the case of this clonotype: Its antigen is still unknown.

Per the germline V gene, CDR1 is SEHNR and CDR2 is FQNEAQ (reference sequence). V was shortened by 7 bases and J by 5 bases, with 8 bases between the two germline ends. CDR3 length equals 11 residues. MiXCR was run by TCRdb on the 5' RACE reads, yielding one entry per CDR3 protein. The table shows approximately 210,000 distinct CDR3 sequences, with about 13% occurring only once. Study observations and caveats: There was reportedly significant enrichment of clones that were disease-linked in matched ankylosing spondylitis synovial fluid.

This TCR was recovered from a male donor with ankylosing spondylitis or in good health (not recorded which). Sequences were obtained from blood, either unsorted or a sorted T cell fraction (not recorded which). The rearrangement joins TRBV7-9 to TRBJ1-1; maybe TRBD1 (5 bases). The chain's CDR3 is CASIRGTEAFF. Written as DNA, the CDR3 is TGTGCCAGCATAAGGGGTACTGAAGCTTTCTTT.